This TCR beta chain was documented in a study of T cell responses to AZD1222 COVID-19 vaccine. The assay was immunoSEQ multiplex PCR, and TCRdb's table has in-frame clones only and misses some. The repertoire consists of over 85,000 clones, with 85% to 90% occurring once and the leading ten covering about 15%. Per germline, CDR1 SGHAT and CDR2 FQNNGV. The trim removed 5 bases at V and 10 bases at J, leaving 8 bases unmatched. The CDR3 is 13 amino acids. To note about this clone: The target antigen is unknown.

Study outcomes and limitations: No day 14 peak samples; only post-peak repertoires were characterized. Possibly, clonal diversity was underestimated; donors were largely white British and included more females. Spike-specific TCR breadth and depth rose after two AZD1222 doses. Close to half of all spike-specific TCRs reportedly target regions of the variants that are unmutated.

The sequence was obtained from an adult who received the AZD1222 COVID-19 vaccine. The rearrangement joins TRBV11-2 to TRBJ2-1; 7 bases map to TRBD2. Source: peripheral blood, taken 28 days after the second AZD1222 dose. The CDR3 DNA follows: TGTGCCAGCAGCATATCGGGACTACACGAGCAGTTCTTC. Translated: CASSISGLHEQFF.